Reported below is one T cell receptor (beta chain). Produced via immunoSEQ multiplex PCR; TCRdb's table is partial and in-frame only. The table includes some 700,000 clones, approximately 88% detected once. This sample stems from a study of shared T cell receptors in the human thymus. V was clipped by 1 base and J by 4 bases, with 11 bases between them. Germline-derived CDR1 and CDR2 are SGHAT and FQNNGV. This CDR3 comprises 15 residues. These data also featured in a second study, about human thymus T cells. Per that study: Serving as donors were healthy Finnish infants, each of whom was having open corrective surgery for congenital heart defects. The study used thymus tissue resected during corrective heart surgery. Gene usage (both V and J) appeared biased in thymic and blood repertoires.

The V and J genes are TRBV11-2 and TRBJ2-1; no clear D gene. This TCR derives from a boy under two years old with a congenital heart defect. The sequenced sample consisted of thymocytes. CDR3: CASSLGVPGYNEQFF. CDR3 nucleotides: TGTGCCAGCAGCTTAGGGGTCCCGGGTTACAATGAGCAGTTCTTC.